This T cell receptor beta chain was sequenced in a study of cytomegalovirus exposure and HLA in healthy donors. Study observations and caveats: Researchers had no immune exposure information except CMV serostatus available.

PCR primers comprised 60 Vbeta and 13 Jbeta primers. Repertoires were generated with immunoSEQ multiplex PCR, while TCRdb's copy carries only in-frame clones and drops some. The table has about 140,000 clones, approximately 80% seen once. This clone was counted a few times. Its antigen is still unknown. The sequenced material came from PBMCs. The TCR comes from a man in his fifties in good health and CMV-seronegative.

This chain's CDR3 is CASSVLPGRGEKLFF. CDR3 DNA sequence: TGTGCCAGCAGCGTACTTCCAGGGAGGGGTGAAAAACTGTTTTTT. The V gene is TRBV9, the J gene TRBJ1-4; D is possibly TRBD1 (5 bases). CDR1 and CDR2 from the germline V gene are SGDLS and YYNGEE. The CDR3 consists of 15 residues. Between the trimmed V and J ends, which lost 1 base and 7 bases, there was a span of 14 bases.